This entry is about one T cell receptor beta chain. The data were taken from a study of blood T cells in healthy people across ages. Trimming took off 7 bases at V and 4 bases at J, with 16 bases between the two ends. The CDR3 is made up of 13 amino acids. Germline CDR1 reads GTSNPN; CDR2 reads SVGIG (reference sequence). Primers used in a second PCR of roughly 6 to 11 cycles were a sample-barcoded 5' primer and a J-beta primer mix. Unique molecular identifiers of 12 random nucleotides labeled each cDNA. Each sample provided no less than 2.5 million CDR3-containing paired-end reads. TCRdb processed the 5' RACE reads anew with MiXCR; each CDR3 protein has one entry. The sample holds 1.5 million to 2 million distinct CDR3 sequences, roughly 32% seen once.

The specimen sequenced was blood. This rearrangement joins TRBV30 to TRBJ1-2; D unclear. The clonotype originates from a woman aged 30 to 39 in good health. CDR3 sequence reads: CAYRTSAAYGYTF. CDR3 sequence (DNA): TGTGCCTATCGTACGTCTGCCGCCTATGGCTACACCTTC.